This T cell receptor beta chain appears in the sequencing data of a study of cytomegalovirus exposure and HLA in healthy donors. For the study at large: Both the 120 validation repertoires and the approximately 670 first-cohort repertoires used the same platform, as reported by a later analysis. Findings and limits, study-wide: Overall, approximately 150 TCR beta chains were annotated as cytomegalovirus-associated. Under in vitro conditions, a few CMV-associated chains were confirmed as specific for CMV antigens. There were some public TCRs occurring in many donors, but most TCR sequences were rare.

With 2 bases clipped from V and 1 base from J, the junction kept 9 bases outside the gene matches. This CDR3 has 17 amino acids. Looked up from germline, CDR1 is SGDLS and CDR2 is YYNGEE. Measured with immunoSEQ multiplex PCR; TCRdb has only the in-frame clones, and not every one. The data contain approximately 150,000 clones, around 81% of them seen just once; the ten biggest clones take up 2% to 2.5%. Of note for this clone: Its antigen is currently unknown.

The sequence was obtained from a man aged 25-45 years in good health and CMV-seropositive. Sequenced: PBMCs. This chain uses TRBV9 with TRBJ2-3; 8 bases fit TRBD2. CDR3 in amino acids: CASSVTPGGSRTDTQYF. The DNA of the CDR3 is TGTGCCAGCAGCGTTACACCGGGGGGGAGCCGCACAGATACGCAGTATTTT.